This T cell receptor (beta chain) originates from a study of patients and donors after allogeneic stem cell transplantation. The sample holds a few counts of this clonotype. TCRdb used MiXCR to reprocess the RT-PCR reads, holding one entry per CDR3 protein. The sample lists 200,000 to 250,000 distinct CDR3 sequences; 38% were seen once. The germline CDR1 and CDR2 sequences are SEHNR and FQNEAQ (reference sequence). This CDR3 is 13 amino acids long. Trimming removed 0 bases at V and 7 bases at J, with 9 bases between. The sample comprised blood, either unsorted or a sorted T cell fraction (not recorded which). This chain joins TRBV7-9 and TRBJ1-2, with a weak D call TRBD1 (5 bases). The source is a human donor who was either an allogeneic HSCT recipient or a stem cell or donor lymphocyte infusion donor (not recorded which). It is not recorded whose cells these are; they may come from a transplant donor. The CDR3 coding sequence is TGTGCCAGCAGCTTAGCAGGGGAGTCTGGCTACACCTTC. It is translated as CASSLAGESGYTF.